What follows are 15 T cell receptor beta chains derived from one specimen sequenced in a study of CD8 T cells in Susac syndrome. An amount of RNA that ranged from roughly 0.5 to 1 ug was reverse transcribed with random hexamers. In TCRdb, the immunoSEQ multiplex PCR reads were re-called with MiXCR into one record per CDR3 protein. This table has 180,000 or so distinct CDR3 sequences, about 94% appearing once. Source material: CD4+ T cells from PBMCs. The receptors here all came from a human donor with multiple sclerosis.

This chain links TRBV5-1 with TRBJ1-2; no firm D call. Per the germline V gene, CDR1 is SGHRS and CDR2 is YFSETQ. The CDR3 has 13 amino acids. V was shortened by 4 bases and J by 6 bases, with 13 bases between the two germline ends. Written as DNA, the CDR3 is TGCGCCAGCAGCCGGGCTGGAGGAGATGGCTACACCTTC. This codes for CASSRAGGDGYTF.

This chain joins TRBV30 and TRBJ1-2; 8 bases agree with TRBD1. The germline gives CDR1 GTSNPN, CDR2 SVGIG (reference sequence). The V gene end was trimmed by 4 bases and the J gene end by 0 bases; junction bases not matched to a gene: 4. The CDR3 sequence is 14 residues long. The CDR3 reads CAWTGDRTNYGYTF. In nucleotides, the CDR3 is TGTGCCTGGACTGGGGACAGGACTAACTATGGCTACACCTTC. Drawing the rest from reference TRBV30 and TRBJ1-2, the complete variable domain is SQTIHQWPATLVQPVGSPLSLECTVEGTSNPNLYWYRQAAGRGLQLLFYSVGIGQISSEVPQNLSASRPQDRQFILSSKKLLLSDSGFYLCAWTGDRTNYGYTFGSGTRLTVV.

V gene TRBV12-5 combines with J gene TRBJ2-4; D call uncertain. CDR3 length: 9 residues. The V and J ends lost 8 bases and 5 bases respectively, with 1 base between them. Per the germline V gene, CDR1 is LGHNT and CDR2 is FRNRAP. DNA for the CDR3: TGTGCTAGTCAAAACATTCAGTACTTC. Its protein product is CASQNIQYF.

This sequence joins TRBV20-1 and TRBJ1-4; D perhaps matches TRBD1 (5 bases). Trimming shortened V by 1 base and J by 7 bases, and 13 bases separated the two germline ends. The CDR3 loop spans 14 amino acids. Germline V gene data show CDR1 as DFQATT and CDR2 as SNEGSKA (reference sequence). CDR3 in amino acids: CSARAMGVGEKLFF. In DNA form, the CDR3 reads TGCAGTGCTAGAGCCATGGGGGTTGGTGAAAAACTGTTTTTT.

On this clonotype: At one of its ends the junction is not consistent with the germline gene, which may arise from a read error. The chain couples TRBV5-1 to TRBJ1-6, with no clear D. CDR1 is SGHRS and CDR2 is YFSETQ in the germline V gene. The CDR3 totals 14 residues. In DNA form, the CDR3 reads TGTGCCAGCAGTTTGGCAGGTGGTAATTCACCCCTCCACTTT. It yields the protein CASSLAGGNSPLHF.

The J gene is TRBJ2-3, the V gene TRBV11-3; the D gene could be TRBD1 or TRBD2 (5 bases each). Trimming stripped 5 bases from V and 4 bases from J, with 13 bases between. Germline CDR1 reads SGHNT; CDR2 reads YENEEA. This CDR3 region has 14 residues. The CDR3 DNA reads TGTGCCAGCAGCCCTACGAGGGGAGCAGATACGCAGTATTTT. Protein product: CASSPTRGADTQYF.

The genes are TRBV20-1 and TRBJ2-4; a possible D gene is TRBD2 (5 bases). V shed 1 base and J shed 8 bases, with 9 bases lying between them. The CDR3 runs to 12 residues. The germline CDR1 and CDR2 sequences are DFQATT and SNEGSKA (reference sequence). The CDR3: CSARGSADIQYF. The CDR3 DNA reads TGCAGTGCTAGAGGTAGCGCGGACATTCAGTACTTC.

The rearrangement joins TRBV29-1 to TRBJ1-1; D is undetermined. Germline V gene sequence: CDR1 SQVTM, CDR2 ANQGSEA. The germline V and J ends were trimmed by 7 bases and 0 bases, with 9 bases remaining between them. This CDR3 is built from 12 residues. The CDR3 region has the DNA TGCAGCGCCGGACGCCTGAACACTGAAGCTTTCTTT. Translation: CSAGRLNTEAFF. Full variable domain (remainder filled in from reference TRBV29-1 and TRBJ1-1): SAVISQKPSRDICQRGTSLTIQCQVDSQVTMMFWYRQQPGQSLTLIATANQGSEATYESGFVIDKFPISRPNLTFSTLTVSNMSPEDSSIYLCSAGRLNTEAFFGQGTRLTVV.

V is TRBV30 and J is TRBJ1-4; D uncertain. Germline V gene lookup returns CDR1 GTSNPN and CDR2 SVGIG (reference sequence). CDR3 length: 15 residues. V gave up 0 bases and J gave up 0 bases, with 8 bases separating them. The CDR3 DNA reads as TGTGCCTGGAGTGTCGGAGTTGCAACTAATGAAAAACTGTTTTTT. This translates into CAWSVGVATNEKLFF. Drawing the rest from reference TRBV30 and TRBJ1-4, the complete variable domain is SQTIHQWPATLVQPVGSPLSLECTVEGTSNPNLYWYRQAAGRGLQLLFYSVGIGQISSEVPQNLSASRPQDRQFILSSKKLLLSDSGFYLCAWSVGVATNEKLFFGSGTQLSVL.

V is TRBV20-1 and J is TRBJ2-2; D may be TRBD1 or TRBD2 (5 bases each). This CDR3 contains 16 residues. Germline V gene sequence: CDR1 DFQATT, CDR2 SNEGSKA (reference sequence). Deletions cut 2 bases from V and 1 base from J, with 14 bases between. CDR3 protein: CSARRLRDGNTGELFF. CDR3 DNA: TGCAGTGCTAGACGACTTCGGGACGGGAACACCGGGGAGCTGTTTTTT.

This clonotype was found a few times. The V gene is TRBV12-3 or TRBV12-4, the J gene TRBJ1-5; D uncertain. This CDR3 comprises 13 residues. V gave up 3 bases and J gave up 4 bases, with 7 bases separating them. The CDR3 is CASSLPGNQPQHF. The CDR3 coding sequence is TGTGCCAGCAGTTTGCCGGGGAATCAGCCCCAGCATTTT.

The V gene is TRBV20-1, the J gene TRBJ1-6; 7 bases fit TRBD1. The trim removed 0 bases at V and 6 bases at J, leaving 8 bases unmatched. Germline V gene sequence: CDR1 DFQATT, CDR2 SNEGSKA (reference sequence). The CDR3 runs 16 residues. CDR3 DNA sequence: TGCAGTGCTAGAGATTACGGGACAGTGGGTAATTCACCCCTCCACTTT. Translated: CSARDYGTVGNSPLHF.

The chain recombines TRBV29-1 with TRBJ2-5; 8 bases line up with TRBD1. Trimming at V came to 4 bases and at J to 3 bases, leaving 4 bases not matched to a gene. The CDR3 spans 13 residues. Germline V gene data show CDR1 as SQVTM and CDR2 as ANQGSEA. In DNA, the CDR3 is TGCAGCGTTGTTGGACAGGGAAAAGAGACCCAGTACTTC. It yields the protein CSVVGQGKETQYF.

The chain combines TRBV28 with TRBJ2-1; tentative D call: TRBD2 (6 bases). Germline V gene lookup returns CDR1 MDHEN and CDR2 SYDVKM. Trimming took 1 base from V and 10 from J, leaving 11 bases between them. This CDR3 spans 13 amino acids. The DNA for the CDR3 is TGTGCCAGCAGTTTATCCTTGGGAGGCGAGCAGTTCTTC. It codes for CASSLSLGGEQFF.

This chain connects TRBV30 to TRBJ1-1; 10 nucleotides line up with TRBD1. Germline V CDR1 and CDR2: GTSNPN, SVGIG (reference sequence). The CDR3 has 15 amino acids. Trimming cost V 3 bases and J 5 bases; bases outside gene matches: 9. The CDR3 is CAWSTRTGGSTEAFF. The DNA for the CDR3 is TGTGCCTGGAGCACCCGGACAGGGGGTTCGACTGAAGCTTTCTTT. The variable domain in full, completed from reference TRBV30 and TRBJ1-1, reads SQTIHQWPATLVQPVGSPLSLECTVEGTSNPNLYWYRQAAGRGLQLLFYSVGIGQISSEVPQNLSASRPQDRQFILSSKKLLLSDSGFYLCAWSTRTGGSTEAFFGQGTRLTVV.